The 12 T cell receptor beta chains in this list originate from one sample, sequenced in a study of Ad26.COV2.S vaccination and SARS-CoV-2 variants. TCRdb's copy holds only in-frame clones and misses some; the assay was immunoSEQ multiplex PCR. The sample comprises 300,000 to 500,000 clones, around 85% of which are singletons, and approximately 3.7% rests with the top ten. Treatment noted: 19 received Ad26.COV2.S at low or high dose, single or two shots; 5 received placebo; per-sample allocation not given. Sampling was performed 63 days after the first vaccine or placebo injection. The specimen was peripheral blood, collected in a trial of Ad26.COV2.S vaccine versus placebo. These TCRs come from a person aged 18 to 59 who received the Ad26.COV2.S COVID-19 vaccine or a placebo.

The chain recombines TRBV19 with TRBJ2-4; no clear D. Germline-derived CDR1 and CDR2 are LNHDA and SQIVND (reference sequence). This CDR3 has 12 residues. V was pared by 5 bases and J by 5 bases, with 7 bases between. The CDR3 DNA reads as TGTGCCAGTAGTTTCCTCCAAAACATTCAGTACTTC. It is translated as CASSFLQNIQYF.

This chain connects TRBV4-1 to TRBJ1-1, with D possibly being TRBD1 (5 bases). The V end was cut by 3 bases, the J end by 1 base, with 24 bases between. This CDR3 comprises 19 residues. Germline-derived CDR1 and CDR2 are MGHRA and YSYEKL. For the CDR3, the DNA is TGCGCCAGCAGCCACCCTTTAACAGGAAACAAACCTCAGAACACTGAAGCTTTCTTT. It specifies CASSHPLTGNKPQNTEAFF.

The chain links TRBV19 to TRBJ1-5; 7 bases are a match to TRBD1. V was pared by 2 bases and J by 5 bases, with 6 bases of the junction left unmatched. Germline assignment: CDR1 LNHDA and CDR2 SQIVND (reference sequence). The CDR3 has 15 residues. The CDR3 sequence: CASSIINRGYQPQHF. For the CDR3, the DNA is TGTGCCAGTAGTATAATTAACAGGGGATATCAGCCCCAGCATTTT.

The gene calls are TRBV19 and TRBJ1-1; possibly TRBD1 for D (5 bases). V lost 4 bases and J 11 bases, leaving 17 bases between the germline ends. Germline-derived CDR1 and CDR2 are LNHDA and SQIVND (reference sequence). This CDR3 contains 13 residues. The CDR3 protein is CASSRTDSNRAFF. CDR3 coding DNA: TGTGCCAGTAGTAGGACGGACTCCAACAGGGCTTTCTTT.

V gene TRBV12-3 or TRBV12-4 combines with J gene TRBJ2-2, with D unclear. The CDR3 has 11 residues. Trimming removed 3 bases from V and 9 bases from J, with 5 bases in between. The CDR3 loop reads CASSFGWELFF. For the CDR3, the DNA is TGTGCCAGCAGTTTTGGATGGGAGCTGTTTTTT.

With regard to this clone: Other DNA sequences in the same sample also yield this CDR3. V gene TRBV18 combines with J gene TRBJ2-7; the D is unclear. The V end lost 3 bases, the J end lost 3 bases, and 6 bases lay between the germline ends. The germline V gene has CDR1 KGHSH and CDR2 LQKENI. This CDR3 has 12 amino acids. CDR3 amino acids: CASSPTGYEQYF. In DNA, the CDR3 is TGTGCCAGCTCACCGACTGGCTACGAGCAGTACTTC.

V and J are TRBV6-5 and TRBJ1-2; 10 bases are shared with TRBD1. Unmatched junction bases numbered 7, after V lost 2 bases and J lost 7 bases. Germline CDR1 reads MNHEY; CDR2 reads SVGAGI. The CDR3 is 15 amino acids. This CDR3 is CASSYGSDRGIGYTF. CDR3 DNA sequence: TGTGCCAGCAGTTACGGCTCGGACAGGGGGATTGGCTACACCTTC.

Notes on this clone: Other DNA sequences within the sample encode an identical CDR3. The chain links TRBV3-1 (or the pseudogene TRBV3-2) to TRBJ1-3; D remains unclear. The V end was cut by 1 base, the J end by 7 bases, with 8 bases between. CDR1 is LGHDT, CDR2 YNNKEL, per germline (reference sequence). CDR3 length equals 13 residues. CDR3: CASSQVRANTIYF. CDR3 DNA: TGTGCCAGCAGCCAAGTTAGGGCCAACACCATATATTTT.

The chain employs TRBV2 and TRBJ2-7; 7 bases are a match to TRBD1. The trim removed 5 bases at V and 5 bases at J, leaving 3 bases unmatched. This CDR3 is built from 12 residues. Per germline, CDR1 SNHLY and CDR2 FYNNEI. The CDR3 DNA reads TGTGCCAGCAGTCGGACAGGCCACGAGCAGTACTTC. This gives the protein CASSRTGHEQYF.

Here the CDR3 DNA reads TGTGCCAGCAGTGCCCAGACTTACTACAATGAGCAGTTCTTC. This translates into CASSAQTYYNEQFF. The chain has TRBV2 and TRBJ2-1, with no clear D. Germline V gene sequence: CDR1 SNHLY, CDR2 FYNNEI. Trimming shortened V by 4 bases and J by 3 bases, and 10 bases separated the two germline ends. This CDR3 contains 14 residues. Looking up the rest from reference TRBV2 and TRBJ2-1 gives the full variable domain: EPEVTQTPSHQVTQMGQEVILRCVPISNHLYFYWYRQILGQKVEFLVSFYNNEISEKSEIFDDQFSVERPDGSNFTLKIRSTKLEDSAMYFCASSAQTYYNEQFFGPGTRLTVL.

In regard to this clone: Within the sample, other DNA sequences also encode this same CDR3. The V gene is TRBV2, the J gene TRBJ1-4; tentatively, D is TRBD1 (5 bases). The germline V gene encodes CDR1 SNHLY and CDR2 FYNNEI. The length of the CDR3 is 12 residues. The V and J ends lost 6 bases and 4 bases respectively, with 6 bases between them. The CDR3 spells CASRGGNEKLFF. For the CDR3, the DNA is TGTGCCAGCAGGGGGGGTAATGAAAAACTGTTTTTT.

The chain uses TRBV13 and TRBJ2-2, with D tentatively TRBD1 (7 bases). The CDR3 contains 17 residues. Germline values: CDR1 PRHDT, CDR2 FYEKMQ (reference sequence). V was shortened by 4 bases and J by 4 bases, with 19 bases between the two germline ends. The CDR3 sequence is CASSYRQGGWGTGELFF. CDR3 DNA sequence: TGTGCCAGCAGCTACCGGCAGGGGGGATGGGGCACCGGGGAGCTGTTTTTT.